The clone carrying this TCR beta chain was counted at least ten times. Its specificity is unknown. The sample is drawn from a study of T cells in Graves' hyperthyroidism and ophthalmopathy. Turning to the study itself: Blood was drawn when the patient was first diagnosed and still untreated. Whole-study results and caveats: Ophthalmopathy prediction by the model preceded onset by a median approximately 6.9 months.

Germline lookup yields CDR1 SGHTA and CDR2 FQGNSA. Trimming pared 1 base from V and 0 bases from J, leaving 10 bases between. This CDR3 has 15 amino acids. Criteria for exclusion of patients were uncontrolled infection, other autoimmune disease, pregnancy or lactation. Researchers took RNA transcripts and amplified the TCR beta CDR3 regions from them. A set of HTBI primers served as the primers for a first-round RT-PCR of the TCR CDR3. TCRdb ran MiXCR on the multiplex PCR reads and lists one entry per CDR3 protein. The table has more than 500,000 distinct CDR3 sequences, roughly a sixth seen once; the top ten hold about 29%.

The specimen sequenced was blood. This TCR was recovered from a woman in her twenties or thirties with Graves' ophthalmopathy. The rearrangement uses TRBV7-2 and TRBJ2-7, with D hard to call. CDR3 in amino acids: CASSLGPAPSYEQYF. The CDR3 DNA reads as TGTGCCAGCAGCTTAGGCCCCGCACCCTCCTACGAGCAGTACTTC.